This T cell receptor beta chain was documented in a study of long-term antiretroviral therapy in people with HIV. In each sample, roughly 1-10 million cryopreserved PBMC were present before DNA extraction. Study-wide results and caveats: The blood, collected between 2004 and 2017, was possibly taken under older ART regimens.

The CDR3 is made up of 15 amino acids. The germline V and J ends were trimmed by 6 bases and 0 bases, with 12 bases remaining between them. Germline CDR1 and CDR2: MNHNS and SASEGT. The run of the v3.0 immunoSEQ assay was at survey level. The table came from immunoSEQ multiplex PCR; TCRdb's copy has only in-frame clones and leaves some out. The sample lists 20,000 to 25,000 clones, over 75% seen once, with just under 6.5% in the top ten. This clone occurred once. Its antigen is unknown. The TCR sequence derives from a man aged 60 to 69 with HIV. The chain employs TRBV6-1 and TRBJ1-3; D gene uncertain. The specimen was unsorted PBMCs, collected 0.6 years after starting antiretroviral therapy. DNA of the CDR3: TGTGCCAGCAGGCTAGGGTCCCTCTCTGGAAACACCATATATTTT. This gives the protein CASRLGSLSGNTIYF.